This T cell receptor (beta chain) was captured in a study of CD8 T cells in Susac syndrome. Study summary: The Susac syndrome patients were therapy-naive, on corticosteroids, or on intravenous immunoglobulin alone at blood draw.

Trimming stripped 2 bases from V and 4 bases from J, with 8 bases between. The CDR3 totals 12 residues. Germline CDR1 is SQVTM and CDR2 is ANQGSEA. Points on this clonotype: What it binds is not known.

Study-wide results and limits: Clonal expansion of Susac CD8+ cells peaked in TEMRA cells, and it also peaked in active patients. The authors found fewer than 20 Susac-specific public clones in total CD8+ repertoires and five or six in CD8+ TEMRA repertoires.

RNA was extracted with the RNeasy kit, and a quantity of roughly 0.45 to 1 ug was reverse transcribed using random hexamers. TCRdb ran MiXCR on the immunoSEQ multiplex PCR reads and lists one entry per CDR3 protein. The sample carries about 80,000 distinct CDR3 sequences, 95% to 97% recorded once. This TCR derives from a human donor with Susac syndrome. This chain joins TRBV29-1 and TRBJ1-1; D unclear. The specimen was CD8+ T cells from PBMCs. The CDR3 here is CSVEKGSTEAFF. CDR3 sequence (DNA): TGCAGCGTTGAAAAGGGTAGCACTGAAGCTTTCTTT.